A selection of T cell receptor beta chains follows, all from one sample in a study of blood T cell repertoires in COVID-19. The table came from immunoSEQ multiplex PCR; TCRdb's copy has only in-frame clones and leaves some out. The sample carries 150,000 or so clones, 70% to 90% recorded once. The sample taken for sequencing was peripheral blood. Receptor source: a man between 60 and 75 years old with COVID-19, enrolled during active disease. CDR3s include the opening cysteine and the closing phenylalanine or tryptophan. A D gene is named only where the DNA matches it firmly. Clone size is given for some rows only: seen once, a few or many times, or a class if the clone is expanded.

cdr3_nt cdr3_aa j_call d_call clone_size v_call
TGTGCCAGCTCACCACCGGGACAGGGGGGTAATCAGCCCCAGCATTTT CASSPPGQGGNQPQHF TRBJ1-5 TRBD1 NA TRBV18
TGCGCCAGCAAACCCCTACAGAACACGAACACTGAAGCTTTCTTT CASKPLQNTNTEAFF TRBJ1-1 NA NA TRBV5-1
TGTGCCAGTAGTTCGGAGGGGGCCGGGAACACTGAAGCTTTCTTT CASSSEGAGNTEAFF TRBJ1-1 TRBD1 NA TRBV19
TGTGCCAGCAGCATGACAGTTAACTATGGCTACACCTTC CASSMTVNYGYTF TRBJ1-2 NA NA TRBV6-5
TGTGCCAGTACCACCGGGCGGGGTGGAAACACCATATATTTT CASTTGRGGNTIYF TRBJ1-3 NA NA TRBV19
TGTGCCAGCAGCTTAAAAGAGTGGCGGTCCACAGATACGCAGTATTTT CASSLKEWRSTDTQYF TRBJ2-3 NA NA TRBV7-3
TGTGCCAGCAGTTACGGTAGTACAGGAACGGATGGCTACACCTTC CASSYGSTGTDGYTF TRBJ1-2 NA NA TRBV6-2/TRBV6-3
TGTGCCATCAGTACAGGGGGAGGGAACACTGAAGCTTTCTTT CAISTGGGNTEAFF TRBJ1-1 TRBD1 NA TRBV10-3
TGTGCCAGCTCACAGCCGTGGACAGCTACCCCCACAGATACGCAGTATTTT CASSQPWTATPTDTQYF TRBJ2-3 NA NA TRBV18
TGTGCCATCAGAATAAGGGAGTACACTGAAGCTTTCTTT CAIRIREYTEAFF TRBJ1-1 NA few TRBV10-3
TGTGCCAGCAGCCCTGGACTAGCGGACACCTACGAGCAGTACTTC CASSPGLADTYEQYF TRBJ2-7 TRBD2 NA TRBV14
TGTGCCAGCAGTTACTCGCGGGAAAACTCTGGAAACACCATATATTTT CASSYSRENSGNTIYF TRBJ1-3 NA NA TRBV6-5
TGTGCCAGCACCACCGATGACAGGGTACCCTACGAGCAGTACTTC CASTTDDRVPYEQYF TRBJ2-7 TRBD1 NA TRBV11-1
TGTGCCAGCCGCCGGGGGAGCTCCTATAATTCACCCCTCCACTTT CASRRGSSYNSPLHF TRBJ1-6 NA NA TRBV28
TGTGCCAGCTTCTACGGGGAGATTGAACAGTCTGAAGCTTTCTTT CASFYGEIEQSEAFF TRBJ1-1 NA NA TRBV18
TGTGCCACCCGGGGGGGTGGGGACTACGAGCAGTACTTC CATRGGGDYEQYF TRBJ2-7 TRBD2 NA TRBV10-3
TGTGCCAGCCGGACAGGGAAAATTCATCAGCCCCAGCATTTT CASRTGKIHQPQHF TRBJ1-5 TRBD1 NA TRBV28
TGTGCCAGCAAGCGGTACCAAGAGACCCAGTACTTC CASKRYQETQYF TRBJ2-5 NA NA TRBV2
TGTGCCAGCAGGTCCACAGGGGGCGGAATTGAAGCTTTCTTT CASRSTGGGIEAFF TRBJ1-1 TRBD1 NA TRBV6-6
TGCGCCAGCAGCTTGGGTGCCGGGAATGAGCAGTTCTTC CASSLGAGNEQFF TRBJ2-1 NA once TRBV5-1
TGTGCCAGCAGCCAAGCCCTGACGAGGACAGATACGCAGTATTTT CASSQALTRTDTQYF TRBJ2-3 NA NA TRBV14
TGTGCCAGTAGTGCAGGAAGCGGGAGGCTCTCCTACGAGCAGTACTTC CASSAGSGRLSYEQYF TRBJ2-7 TRBD2 NA TRBV19
TGTGCCAGCAGCTTAGATGGCGGGGGTGGCCAGCCCCAGCATTTT CASSLDGGGGQPQHF TRBJ1-5 NA NA TRBV7-8
TGTGCCAGCAGTTACTCGGAGGTATCGGGTTATGGCTACACCTTC CASSYSEVSGYGYTF TRBJ1-2 NA NA TRBV6-2/TRBV6-3
TGTGCCAGCAGCCACGGACTAGTTCAAGAGACCCAGTACTTC CASSHGLVQETQYF TRBJ2-5 TRBD2 NA TRBV11-2
TGTGCCAGTAAAGGGGGAGAGAATTCACCCCTCCACTTT CASKGGENSPLHF TRBJ1-6 NA NA TRBV19
TGTGCCAGCAGTTACCATAGCAATCAGCCCCAGCATTTT CASSYHSNQPQHF TRBJ1-5 NA NA TRBV6-2/TRBV6-3